The T cell receptor beta chain under discussion was sequenced for a study of CD8 T cells in Susac syndrome. V dropped 0 bases and J dropped 5 bases, with 14 bases sitting between them. Germline V lookup: CDR1 LGHNA, CDR2 YNFKEQ. The CDR3 contains 16 residues. Reverse transcription of roughly 0.5 to 1 ug RNA used random hexamers. TCRdb itself ran the immunoSEQ multiplex PCR reads through MiXCR, one entry per CDR3 protein. The repertoire holds some 210,000 distinct CDR3 sequences, with approximately 94% as singletons. This receptor was identified in a human donor with Susac syndrome. V and J are TRBV4-2 and TRBJ2-1, with a weak D call TRBD1 (7 bases). What was sequenced was CD4+ T cells from PBMCs. CDR3 nucleotides: TGTGCCAGCAGCCAAGATTGGAGGGGGCCAAACAATGAGCAGTTCTTC. This encodes CASSQDWRGPNNEQFF.